This is a list of T cell receptor beta chains from one sample in a study of vaccination and CD4 T cells after COVID-19. TCRdb called the PCR reads again in MiXCR, with one record for every CDR3 protein. The table includes 13,000 to 15,000 distinct CDR3 sequences, approximately 40% detected once. The antigens these receptors bind are not known. The sequenced material came from CD4+ T cells from blood, cultured in vitro. The source of these receptors is a human donor who had recovered from COVID-19. The CDR3 runs from the conserved cysteine through the conserved F or W. D genes are given only for firm matches. Not all rows give a size; the values are once, few, many and, for expanded clones, a class.

v_call: TRBV15
clone_size: NA
d_call: NA
j_call: TRBJ2-7
cdr3_aa: CATSRYDTAYEQYF
cdr3_nt: TGTGCCACCAGCAGATACGACACTGCCTACGAGCAGTACTTC

v_call: TRBV6-1
clone_size: NA
d_call: NA
j_call: TRBJ2-1
cdr3_aa: CASSRDSVYSYNEQFF
cdr3_nt: TGTGCCAGCAGTAGGGATTCCGTTTACTCCTACAATGAGCAGTTCTTC

v_call: TRBV7-9
clone_size: few
d_call: NA
j_call: TRBJ2-5
cdr3_aa: CASSLGGTLLQETQYF
cdr3_nt: TGTGCCAGCAGCTTAGGGGGGACCCTCCTCCAAGAGACCCAGTACTTC

v_call: TRBV7-2
clone_size: NA
d_call: NA
j_call: TRBJ1-2
cdr3_aa: CASSPIRGGILNYGYTF
cdr3_nt: TGTGCCAGCAGCCCTATCCGGGGGGGGATTCTGAACTATGGCTACACCTTC

v_call: TRBV12-3/TRBV12-4
clone_size: NA
d_call: NA
j_call: TRBJ1-5
cdr3_aa: CASSLLLRNQPQHF
cdr3_nt: TGTGCCAGCAGTTTGCTGTTGCGCAATCAGCCCCAGCATTTT

v_call: TRBV27
clone_size: few
d_call: NA
j_call: TRBJ2-7
cdr3_aa: CASSLTDSSYEQYF
cdr3_nt: TGTGCCAGCAGTTTAACGGACAGCTCCTACGAGCAGTACTTC

v_call: TRBV10-3
clone_size: NA
d_call: TRBD1
j_call: TRBJ1-1
cdr3_aa: CAISEPPDRARGSEAFF
cdr3_nt: TGTGCCATCAGTGAGCCCCCCGACAGGGCGCGAGGGTCTGAAGCTTTCTTT

v_call: TRBV7-8
clone_size: few
d_call: TRBD2
j_call: TRBJ2-5
cdr3_aa: CASSRQRGAGETQYF
cdr3_nt: TGTGCCAGCAGCCGCCAGCGGGGGGCTGGTGAGACCCAGTACTTC

v_call: TRBV21-1
clone_size: NA
d_call: NA
j_call: TRBJ2-7
cdr3_aa: CASSKEARGNVSYEQYF
cdr3_nt: TGTGCCAGCAGCAAAGAGGCAAGGGGGAACGTATCCTACGAGCAGTACTTC

v_call: TRBV19
clone_size: few
d_call: NA
j_call: TRBJ1-3
cdr3_aa: CASSNRDGGNTIYF
cdr3_nt: TGTGCCAGTAGCAACAGGGATGGTGGAAACACCATATATTTT

v_call: TRBV11-3
clone_size: NA
d_call: NA
j_call: TRBJ1-2
cdr3_aa: CASSQGGLANYGYTF
cdr3_nt: TGTGCCAGCAGTCAAGGGGGACTGGCTAACTATGGCTACACCTTC

v_call: TRBV6-2/TRBV6-3
clone_size: few
d_call: NA
j_call: TRBJ1-5
cdr3_aa: CASTQTTGNQPQHF
cdr3_nt: TGTGCCAGTACCCAGACTACAGGCAATCAGCCCCAGCATTTT

v_call: TRBV5-1
clone_size: NA
d_call: TRBD2
j_call: TRBJ2-5
cdr3_aa: CASSLGLAGAPGETQYF
cdr3_nt: TGCGCCAGCAGCTTGGGTCTAGCGGGGGCCCCAGGAGAGACCCAGTACTTC

v_call: TRBV9
clone_size: NA
d_call: TRBD2
j_call: TRBJ2-7
cdr3_aa: CASGVAAGGPYEQYF
cdr3_nt: TGTGCCAGCGGGGTGGCGGCGGGGGGACCCTACGAGCAGTACTTC

v_call: TRBV30
clone_size: NA
d_call: NA
j_call: TRBJ2-7
cdr3_aa: CAWSVLDSAREQYF
cdr3_nt: TGTGCCTGGAGTGTATTGGACAGCGCGCGGGAGCAGTACTTC

v_call: TRBV12-3/TRBV12-4
clone_size: NA
d_call: NA
j_call: TRBJ1-2
cdr3_aa: CASSLGIPGNGYTF
cdr3_nt: TGTGCCAGCAGCTTGGGGATCCCGGGAAATGGCTACACCTTC

v_call: TRBV5-1
clone_size: NA
d_call: TRBD1
j_call: TRBJ1-1
cdr3_aa: CASSLAGQGAGEAFF
cdr3_nt: TGCGCCAGCAGCTTGGCGGGACAGGGGGCGGGAGAAGCTTTCTTT

v_call: TRBV6-1
clone_size: NA
d_call: TRBD1
j_call: TRBJ1-2
cdr3_aa: CASTTGGTLNYGYTF
cdr3_nt: TGTGCCAGCACCACAGGGGGCACCTTAAACTATGGCTACACCTTC

v_call: TRBV5-1
clone_size: once
d_call: NA
j_call: TRBJ2-2
cdr3_aa: CASSLVGAGTGELFF
cdr3_nt: TGCGCCAGCAGCTTGGTCGGGGCTGGCACCGGGGAGCTGTTTTTT

v_call: TRBV6-1
clone_size: NA
d_call: TRBD1
j_call: TRBJ2-2
cdr3_aa: CASSPSGQGMITGELFF
cdr3_nt: TGTGCCAGCAGTCCCAGCGGACAGGGTATGATTACCGGGGAGCTGTTTTTT

v_call: TRBV20-1
clone_size: NA
d_call: TRBD2
j_call: TRBJ2-1
cdr3_aa: CSARLSGTNYNEQFF
cdr3_nt: TGCAGTGCTAGATTATCCGGGACTAACTACAATGAGCAGTTCTTC

v_call: TRBV7-2
clone_size: NA
d_call: NA
j_call: TRBJ2-7
cdr3_aa: CASSQVGSPGHEQYF
cdr3_nt: TGTGCCAGCAGCCAAGTGGGTTCGCCAGGCCACGAGCAGTACTTC

v_call: TRBV5-5
clone_size: NA
d_call: NA
j_call: TRBJ1-2
cdr3_aa: CASSTRTQGLGYTF
cdr3_nt: TGTGCCAGCAGCACACGGACCCAGGGCCTGGGCTACACCTTC

v_call: TRBV15
clone_size: NA
d_call: TRBD2
j_call: TRBJ2-2
cdr3_aa: CATSRDLAGGPTGELFF
cdr3_nt: TGTGCCACCAGCAGAGATCTGGCGGGGGGGCCCACCGGGGAGCTGTTTTTT

v_call: TRBV19
clone_size: NA
d_call: TRBD1
j_call: TRBJ1-1
cdr3_aa: CASSSGQTTNTEAFF
cdr3_nt: TGTGCCAGTAGTTCGGGACAGACGACAAACACTGAAGCTTTCTTT

v_call: TRBV30
clone_size: few
d_call: TRBD1
j_call: TRBJ2-1
cdr3_aa: CAWSMGQEAYNEQFF
cdr3_nt: TGTGCCTGGAGTATGGGACAGGAGGCTTACAATGAGCAGTTCTTC

v_call: TRBV12-3/TRBV12-4
clone_size: few
d_call: TRBD2
j_call: TRBJ2-7
cdr3_aa: CASSHTSGGPYEQYF
cdr3_nt: TGTGCCAGCAGTCATACTAGCGGGGGCCCCTACGAGCAGTACTTC

v_call: TRBV6-2/TRBV6-3
clone_size: NA
d_call: NA
j_call: TRBJ1-2
cdr3_aa: CASSYGFGPGVGGGYTF
cdr3_nt: TGTGCCAGCAGTTACGGGTTTGGTCCGGGAGTTGGTGGTGGCTACACCTTC

v_call: TRBV27
clone_size: few
d_call: NA
j_call: TRBJ2-1
cdr3_aa: CASTTYGTGNNEQFF
cdr3_nt: TGTGCCAGCACTACCTATGGTACAGGTAACAATGAGCAGTTCTTC

v_call: TRBV5-6
clone_size: NA
d_call: NA
j_call: TRBJ1-2
cdr3_aa: CASSFVRGTEGYTF
cdr3_nt: TGTGCCAGCAGCTTCGTTCGGGGTACGGAGGGCTACACCTTC

v_call: TRBV15
clone_size: NA
d_call: NA
j_call: TRBJ2-4
cdr3_aa: CATSRTDRTRDMAKNIQYF
cdr3_nt: TGTGCCACCAGCAGGACCGACAGAACCCGGGATATGGCCAAAAACATTCAGTACTTC

v_call: TRBV27
clone_size: NA
d_call: TRBD1
j_call: TRBJ1-2
cdr3_aa: CASSTGTAKNYGYTF
cdr3_nt: TGTGCCAGCAGCACAGGGACAGCAAAGAACTATGGCTACACCTTC

v_call: TRBV9
clone_size: NA
d_call: NA
j_call: TRBJ2-3
cdr3_aa: CASNQAGRSTDTQYF
cdr3_nt: TGTGCCAGCAACCAGGCAGGGCGAAGCACAGATACGCAGTATTTT

v_call: TRBV27
clone_size: NA
d_call: TRBD1
j_call: TRBJ1-1
cdr3_aa: CASSLTQGAYTEAFF
cdr3_nt: TGTGCCAGCAGTTTGACACAGGGGGCGTACACTGAAGCTTTCTTT

v_call: TRBV18
clone_size: NA
d_call: NA
j_call: TRBJ1-1
cdr3_aa: CASSPGLGTEAFF
cdr3_nt: TGTGCCAGCTCACCAGGGTTGGGGACTGAAGCTTTCTTT

v_call: TRBV12-3/TRBV12-4
clone_size: few
d_call: TRBD1
j_call: TRBJ1-2
cdr3_aa: CASSPRLGTGGSLNYGYTF
cdr3_nt: TGTGCCAGCAGTCCCCGTTTGGGGACAGGGGGCTCATTGAACTATGGCTACACCTTC

v_call: TRBV6-1
clone_size: few
d_call: TRBD1
j_call: TRBJ1-5
cdr3_aa: CASSGQGVYQPQHF
cdr3_nt: TGTGCCAGCAGTGGACAGGGGGTCTATCAGCCCCAGCATTTT

v_call: TRBV5-1
clone_size: NA
d_call: TRBD1
j_call: TRBJ1-6
cdr3_aa: CASQGQGTNSPLHF
cdr3_nt: TGCGCCAGCCAGGGACAGGGAACAAATTCACCCCTCCACTTT

v_call: TRBV6-1
clone_size: NA
d_call: TRBD1
j_call: TRBJ1-2
cdr3_aa: CASVTGQRFSSNYGYTF
cdr3_nt: TGTGCCAGCGTAACGGGACAGCGATTCAGCTCCAACTATGGCTACACCTTC

v_call: TRBV28
clone_size: NA
d_call: TRBD1
j_call: TRBJ2-2
cdr3_aa: CASTYGDRATGELFF
cdr3_nt: TGTGCCAGCACCTATGGGGACAGGGCCACCGGGGAGCTGTTTTTT

v_call: TRBV15
clone_size: few
d_call: NA
j_call: TRBJ1-1
cdr3_aa: CATSRVRIITEAFF
cdr3_nt: TGTGCCACCAGCAGAGTAAGGATAATCACTGAAGCTTTCTTT

v_call: TRBV7-6
clone_size: NA
d_call: NA
j_call: TRBJ2-1
cdr3_aa: CASSLDGTGYNEQFF
cdr3_nt: TGTGCCAGCAGCTTAGATGGGACTGGGTACAATGAGCAGTTCTTC

v_call: TRBV19
clone_size: NA
d_call: NA
j_call: TRBJ1-1
cdr3_aa: CATGLPGPSGRAFF
cdr3_nt: TGTGCCACCGGACTTCCGGGACCCTCCGGGAGGGCTTTCTTT

v_call: TRBV19
clone_size: NA
d_call: TRBD1
j_call: TRBJ1-2
cdr3_aa: CASSTDRGGYGYTF
cdr3_nt: TGTGCCAGTAGTACAGACAGGGGGGGCTATGGCTACACCTTC

v_call: TRBV9
clone_size: NA
d_call: NA
j_call: TRBJ1-5
cdr3_aa: CASSVADQPQHF
cdr3_nt: TGTGCCAGCAGCGTAGCCGATCAGCCCCAGCATTTT

v_call: TRBV6-2/TRBV6-3
clone_size: NA
d_call: NA
j_call: TRBJ1-5
cdr3_aa: CTSGGGQPQHF
cdr3_nt: TGTACCAGCGGAGGAGGGCAGCCCCAGCATTTT

v_call: TRBV7-9
clone_size: few
d_call: NA
j_call: TRBJ2-5
cdr3_aa: CASSLDHSRGLLPIGETQYF
cdr3_nt: TGTGCCAGCAGCTTAGATCATTCGAGGGGCTTATTGCCCATTGGGGAGACCCAGTACTTC

v_call: TRBV10-3
clone_size: few
d_call: NA
j_call: TRBJ2-1
cdr3_aa: CAISSPTGEQFF
cdr3_nt: TGTGCCATTTCCTCCCCCACGGGTGAGCAGTTCTTC

v_call: TRBV5-4
clone_size: NA
d_call: NA
j_call: TRBJ1-2
cdr3_aa: CASSLEGPPSYGYTF
cdr3_nt: TGTGCCAGCAGCTTAGAGGGCCCACCTTCCTATGGCTACACCTTC

v_call: TRBV28
clone_size: NA
d_call: NA
j_call: TRBJ1-2
cdr3_aa: CASSRRLIGGYTF
cdr3_nt: TGTGCCAGCAGTCGCCGACTCATAGGTGGCTACACCTTC

v_call: TRBV11-1
clone_size: few
d_call: NA
j_call: TRBJ2-7
cdr3_aa: CASSLSDGAPYEQYF
cdr3_nt: TGTGCCAGCAGCCTTTCGGACGGGGCACCCTACGAGCAGTACTTC

v_call: TRBV7-9
clone_size: NA
d_call: TRBD2
j_call: TRBJ2-3
cdr3_aa: CASSTTSGVKDTQYF
cdr3_nt: TGTGCCAGCAGCACGACTAGCGGGGTGAAAGATACGCAGTATTTT